This T cell receptor beta chain came from a study of T cells in Graves' hyperthyroidism and ophthalmopathy. It was uncontrolled infection, other autoimmune disease, pregnancy or lactation that excluded patients. Diagnostic decisions used clinical symptoms, serum thyroxine and TRAb, thyroid ultrasound and orbital computed tomography. From RNA transcripts, TCR beta CDR3 regions were amplified. With the HTBI primer set, the TCR CDR3 went through a first round of RT-PCR. Via MiXCR, TCRdb re-called the multiplex PCR reads, giving one row per CDR3 protein. The profile shows more than 650,000 distinct CDR3 sequences, around 15% of them singletons. The CDR3 consists of 15 residues. The germline gives CDR1 MNHEY, CDR2 SMNVEV (reference sequence). Trimming shortened V by 6 bases and J by 2 bases, and 14 bases separated the two germline ends.

The material sequenced was blood. The chain is built from TRBV27 and TRBJ2-1; D remains unclear. The clonotype was recovered from a woman aged 18-35 years with Graves' hyperthyroidism. The CDR3 coding sequence is TGTGCCAGCAGAGACCAAACGGTGACCTACAATGAGCAGTTCTTC. It codes for CASRDQTVTYNEQFF.